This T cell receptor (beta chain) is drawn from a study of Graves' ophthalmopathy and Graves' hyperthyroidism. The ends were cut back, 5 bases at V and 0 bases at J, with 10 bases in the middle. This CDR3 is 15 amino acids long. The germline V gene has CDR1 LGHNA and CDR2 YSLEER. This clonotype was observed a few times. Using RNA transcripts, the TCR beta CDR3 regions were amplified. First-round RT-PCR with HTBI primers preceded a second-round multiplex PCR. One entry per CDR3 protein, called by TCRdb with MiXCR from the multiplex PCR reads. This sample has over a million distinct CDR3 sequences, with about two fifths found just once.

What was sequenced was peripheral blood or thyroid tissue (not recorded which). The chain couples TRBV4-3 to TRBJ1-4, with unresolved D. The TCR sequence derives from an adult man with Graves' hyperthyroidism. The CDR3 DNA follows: TGCGCCAGCAGCGGAGCCGTGACAACTAATGAAAAACTGTTTTTT. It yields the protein CASSGAVTTNEKLFF.